This TCR beta chain was captured by sequencing in a study of T cell repertoires in cytomegalovirus infection. For the study at large: In the study, CMV epitopes included recently identified HLA-C-restricted and well-studied HLA-B-restricted ones. Both a matching HLA type and CMV infection were indicated by public TCR beta signatures.

The CDR3 consists of 15 residues. The germline gives CDR1 LNHDA, CDR2 SQIVND (reference sequence). The V segment lost 1 base and the J segment 2 bases; nucleotides outside the gene matches: 4. Details on this clonotype: Its antigen is as yet unknown.

From the reads, TCRdb called clonotypes with MiXCR, one entry per CDR3 protein. The repertoire has roughly 920,000 distinct CDR3 sequences, less than 40% of them found once; the top ten carry roughly 13%. Study conclusions and caveats: The ex vivo response showed dominance by HLA-C-restricted CMV-specific TCR beta clonotypes. Carriers of CMV plus the relevant HLA were identified by cumulative public TCR beta family frequency.

This clonotype was sampled from a human donor in good health (CMV status not recorded). Some clones in this sample may be carry-over from other donors' samples. The chain links TRBV19 to TRBJ1-1, with 7 bases aligning to TRBD1. The specimen comprised cultured CD8+ T cells from PBMCs, sampled from culture after CMV antigen stimulation. The CDR3 coding sequence is TGTGCCAGTAGTATAGGAGGACAGGCAAACACTGAAGCTTTCTTT. It codes for CASSIGGQANTEAFF.